The present entry profiles one TCR beta chain with its context. The V gene's germline CDR1 is SNHLY and CDR2 FYNNEI. The CDR3 sequence is 14 residues long. Trimming removed 6 bases at V and 0 bases at J, with 10 bases between. This record belongs to a study of memory CD4+ T cells and cytomegalovirus serostatus. Single viable CD3+CD4+CD8-CD45RO+ cells were sorted as the memory CD4+ T cells. This table comes from immunoSEQ multiplex PCR, and its TCRdb copy is limited to in-frame clones, with some not included. This sample has under 75,000 clones; around three quarters occur once, and the top ten carry approximately 0.5%.

The source of this sequence is an adult in good health and CMV-seronegative. Some clones in this sample may be carry-over from other donors' samples. The chain carries TRBV2 and TRBJ2-3; D is perhaps TRBD1 (6 bases). The sample comprised memory CD4+ T cells from blood. The CDR3 DNA reads as TGTGCCAGCAGAAGGACAGCTAGCACAGATACGCAGTATTTT. It specifies CASRRTASTDTQYF.